This is a list of T cell receptor beta chains from one sample in a study of shared clonotypes between healthy human individuals. Measured with immunoSEQ multiplex PCR; TCRdb has only the in-frame clones, and not every one. Of about 980,000 clones in the sample, more than 75% are singletons; the top ten hold 1.5%. Sequencing input: memory CD4+ T cells sorted from blood. These TCRs come from a man aged 18 to 30 in good health. Each CDR3 is given with its conserved first and last residue. The order of the fields is J gene, clone size, D gene, V gene, CDR3 protein, CDR3 DNA. A D gene is named only where the DNA matches it firmly. Rows may omit the clone size; those that give it use once, few, many or a size class.

J gene: TRBJ2-3; clone size: NA; D gene: NA; V gene: TRBV11-2; CDR3 protein: CASSLVGLAARADTQYF; CDR3 DNA: TGTGCCAGCAGCTTAGTTGGGTTAGCGGCCCGAGCAGATACGCAGTATTTT
J gene: TRBJ2-1; clone size: few; D gene: TRBD1; V gene: TRBV7-9; CDR3 protein: CASSLGGPGGLFYNEQFF; CDR3 DNA: TGTGCCAGCAGCTTAGGTGGGCCAGGGGGCCTTTTTTACAATGAGCAGTTCTTC
J gene: TRBJ2-2; clone size: once; D gene: NA; V gene: TRBV5-1; CDR3 protein: CASSLGNTGELFF; CDR3 DNA: TGCGCCAGCAGCTTGGGAAACACCGGGGAGCTGTTTTTT
J gene: TRBJ2-7; clone size: NA; D gene: NA; V gene: TRBV5-8; CDR3 protein: CASSPRELLSLEQYF; CDR3 DNA: TGTGCCAGCAGCCCGAGGGAGCTTTTATCCCTCGAGCAGTACTTC
J gene: TRBJ1-3; clone size: NA; D gene: NA; V gene: TRBV5-1; CDR3 protein: CASSLEGQLGNTIYF; CDR3 DNA: TGCGCCAGCAGCTTGGAAGGACAGTTAGGAAACACCATATATTTT
J gene: TRBJ1-2; clone size: NA; D gene: TRBD1; V gene: TRBV5-4; CDR3 protein: CASSPDRGLYGYTF; CDR3 DNA: TGTGCCAGCAGCCCGGACAGGGGGCTTTATGGCTACACCTTC
J gene: TRBJ2-5; clone size: NA; D gene: TRBD1; V gene: TRBV15; CDR3 protein: CATSGGQGAVRETQYF; CDR3 DNA: TGTGCCACCAGCGGGGGACAGGGGGCTGTTAGAGAGACCCAGTACTTC
J gene: TRBJ2-1; clone size: NA; D gene: NA; V gene: TRBV28; CDR3 protein: CASSFAGYNEQFF; CDR3 DNA: TGTGCCAGCAGTTTTGCGGGGTACAATGAGCAGTTCTTC
J gene: TRBJ1-4; clone size: NA; D gene: TRBD1; V gene: TRBV28; CDR3 protein: CASSPPRQGNEKLFF; CDR3 DNA: TGTGCCAGCAGTCCGCCACGACAGGGGAATGAAAAACTGTTTTTT
J gene: TRBJ2-7; clone size: NA; D gene: TRBD1; V gene: TRBV11-2; CDR3 protein: CASSLLTGRSEQYF; CDR3 DNA: TGTGCCAGCAGCTTACTGACAGGGCGCAGCGAGCAGTACTTC
J gene: TRBJ2-5; clone size: NA; D gene: NA; V gene: TRBV19; CDR3 protein: CASSIRREEETQYF; CDR3 DNA: TGTGCCAGTAGTATACGACGGGAAGAAGAGACCCAGTACTTC
J gene: TRBJ2-2; clone size: few; D gene: NA; V gene: TRBV29-1; CDR3 protein: CSIFRTTGELFF; CDR3 DNA: TGCAGCATCTTCCGTACCACCGGGGAGCTGTTTTTT
J gene: TRBJ2-3; clone size: NA; D gene: NA; V gene: TRBV4-1; CDR3 protein: CASSQDGANTQYF; CDR3 DNA: TGCGCCAGCAGCCAAGATGGAGCAAATACGCAGTATTTT
J gene: TRBJ2-7; clone size: NA; D gene: TRBD1; V gene: TRBV2; CDR3 protein: CASKGQDASASGQYF; CDR3 DNA: TGTGCCAGCAAGGGACAGGATGCCTCCGCGAGCGGGCAGTACTTC
J gene: TRBJ2-2; clone size: NA; D gene: TRBD1; V gene: TRBV11-2; CDR3 protein: CASSPQGAPLLELFF; CDR3 DNA: TGTGCCAGCAGCCCCCAGGGGGCACCCCTCCTAGAGCTGTTTTTT
J gene: TRBJ2-2; clone size: few; D gene: TRBD2; V gene: TRBV7-2; CDR3 protein: CASSLIPASGSGELFF; CDR3 DNA: TGTGCCAGCAGCTTAATTCCGGCTAGCGGGAGTGGGGAGCTGTTTTTT
J gene: TRBJ1-3; clone size: NA; D gene: TRBD1; V gene: TRBV18; CDR3 protein: CASSLFDRGGTSIYF; CDR3 DNA: TGTGCCAGCTCACTCTTCGACAGGGGAGGGACTTCCATATATTTT
J gene: TRBJ2-2; clone size: NA; D gene: NA; V gene: TRBV19; CDR3 protein: CASSSPGLNTGELFF; CDR3 DNA: TGTGCCAGTAGTTCTCCCGGACTTAACACCGGGGAGCTGTTTTTT
J gene: TRBJ1-1; clone size: NA; D gene: NA; V gene: TRBV27; CDR3 protein: CASSLMGTTEAFF; CDR3 DNA: TGTGCCAGCAGTTTGATGGGTACCACTGAAGCTTTCTTT
J gene: TRBJ2-1; clone size: NA; D gene: TRBD1; V gene: TRBV7-9; CDR3 protein: CASSRTGGASYNEQFF; CDR3 DNA: TGTGCCAGCAGCCGCACAGGGGGCGCCTCCTACAATGAGCAGTTCTTC
J gene: TRBJ2-1; clone size: NA; D gene: NA; V gene: TRBV10-3; CDR3 protein: CAIRRKDNEQFF; CDR3 DNA: TGTGCCATCAGAAGGAAAGACAATGAGCAGTTCTTC
J gene: TRBJ2-5; clone size: NA; D gene: TRBD2; V gene: TRBV4-1; CDR3 protein: CASSQGGAGVSETQYF; CDR3 DNA: TGCGCCAGCAGCCAAGGGGGAGCGGGGGTTTCCGAGACCCAGTACTTC
J gene: TRBJ2-5; clone size: NA; D gene: NA; V gene: TRBV30; CDR3 protein: CAWSGGTPQYF; CDR3 DNA: TGTGCCTGGAGTGGGGGCACCCCCCAGTACTTC
J gene: TRBJ2-5; clone size: NA; D gene: NA; V gene: TRBV5-6; CDR3 protein: CASSLVDSRETQYF; CDR3 DNA: TGTGCCAGCAGCTTGGTTGATAGCCGCGAGACCCAGTACTTC